This T cell receptor (beta chain) was recorded in a study of STAT5B mutations in CD4+ large granular lymphocyte leukemia. Sequencing was performed with immunoSEQ multiplex PCR; in TCRdb, only in-frame clones are kept and a portion is missing. The table has around 33,000 clones, roughly 71% seen once; the top ten hold 2.5% to 3%. Study conclusions and caveats: 8/27 top patient clones versus 2/35 control clones were TRBV06-family.

Germline-derived CDR1 and CDR2 are MNHEY and SVGAGI. V dropped 2 bases and J dropped 7 bases, with 6 bases sitting between them. The CDR3 runs 13 residues. For this clone: As yet, its antigen is unknown.

This sequence joins TRBV6-5 and TRBJ1-6; the D is unclear. The sequencing sample was made of CD4+ T cells from blood buffy coats. The TCR sequence derives from a human donor in good health. CDR3 in amino acids: CASSYGPNSPLHF. CDR3 DNA: TGTGCCAGCAGTTACGGGCCGAATTCACCCCTCCACTTT.